This entry lists 8 T cell receptor beta chains sequenced from one sample in a study of blood T cells in healthy people across ages. Through a sample-barcoded 5' primer and a J-beta primer mix, a second PCR was run for roughly 7 to 12 cycles. Each CDR3 protein is one row after TCRdb ran MiXCR on the 5' RACE reads. The repertoire includes around 990,000 distinct CDR3 sequences, roughly two fifths of them detected once, and about 12% sits in the top ten. Material for sequencing was blood. The source of these receptors is a man aged 18 to 30 in good health.

This clonotype was seen more than once but under ten times. V gene TRBV4-3 combines with J gene TRBJ1-4; maybe TRBD1 (6 bases). The ends were cut back, 1 base at V and 4 bases at J, with 13 bases in the middle. Germline V CDR1 and CDR2: LGHNA, YSLEER. The CDR3 runs to 16 residues. CDR3 sequence reads: CASSQVPQGGNEKLFF. DNA for the CDR3: TGCGCCAGCAGCCAAGTCCCACAGGGAGGTAATGAAAAACTGTTTTTT.

The rearrangement links TRBV18 to TRBJ2-1; 7 positions match TRBD2. This CDR3 has 18 amino acids. CDR1 is KGHSH and CDR2 is LQKENI in the germline V gene. The J segment lost 0 bases and the V segment lost 0 bases, leaving 8 bases of the junction unmatched. The CDR3 spells CASSPPVSRGSSYNEQFF. In DNA, the CDR3 is TGTGCCAGCTCACCACCGGTCTCGCGGGGGTCCTCCTACAATGAGCAGTTCTTC.

The chain uses TRBV21-1 and TRBJ2-5. TRBV21-1 is assigned pseudogene status. The CDR3 covers 15 residues. The CDR3 sequence: CASSKTDRNQETQYF. As DNA, the CDR3 is TGTGCCAGTAGCAAAACGGACAGGAACCAAGAGACCCAGTACTTC.

This chain links TRBV5-1 with TRBJ2-2; tentative D call: TRBD2 (5 bases). CDR1 is SGHRS and CDR2 is YFSETQ in the germline V gene. The CDR3 has 15 residues. Trimming removed 3 bases at V and 4 bases at J, with 13 bases between. CDR3 sequence: CASSSSAAGTGELFF. CDR3 sequence (DNA): TGCGCCAGCAGCTCGTCAGCGGCGGGCACCGGGGAGCTGTTTTTT.

The chain employs TRBV29-1 and TRBJ2-2; no clear D. CDR1 and CDR2 from the germline V gene are SQVTM and ANQGSEA. The CDR3 spans 12 residues. V was pared by 7 bases and J by 6 bases, with 12 bases between. The CDR3 DNA follows: TGCAGCGCACATTCCCGGGCCGGGGAGCTGTTTTTT. This codes for CSAHSRAGELFF.

V is TRBV6-2 or TRBV6-3 and J is TRBJ1-1, with D maybe TRBD1 (5 bases). V was clipped by 6 bases and J by 4 bases, with 15 bases between them. The CDR3 extends over 14 amino acids. CDR1 MNHEY and CDR2 SVGEGT come from the germline V gene. CDR3 coding DNA: TGTGCCAGCAGCTACGGGGGATGGGGCACTGAAGCTTTCTTT. It codes for CASSYGGWGTEAFF.

This clonotype has a handful of counts. The chain uses TRBV2 and TRBJ2-6; 7 nucleotides agree with TRBD1. The CDR3 sequence is 17 residues long. Germline V gene data show CDR1 as SNHLY and CDR2 as FYNNEI. V shed 6 bases and J 0 bases; nucleotides not matched to a gene: 8. The CDR3 is CASRGQSFDSGANVLTF. CDR3 DNA sequence: TGTGCCAGCAGGGGACAGAGTTTTGACTCTGGGGCCAACGTCCTGACTTTC.

The rearrangement links TRBV6-1 to TRBJ1-2, with a weak D call TRBD1 (5 bases). The CDR3 contains 14 residues. V lost 3 bases and J lost 4, with 12 bases in between. CDR1 and CDR2 (germline): MNHNS, SASEGT. The CDR3 DNA reads TGTGCCAGCAGTGACCCCGGGACCCCCTATGGCTACACCTTC. It specifies CASSDPGTPYGYTF.